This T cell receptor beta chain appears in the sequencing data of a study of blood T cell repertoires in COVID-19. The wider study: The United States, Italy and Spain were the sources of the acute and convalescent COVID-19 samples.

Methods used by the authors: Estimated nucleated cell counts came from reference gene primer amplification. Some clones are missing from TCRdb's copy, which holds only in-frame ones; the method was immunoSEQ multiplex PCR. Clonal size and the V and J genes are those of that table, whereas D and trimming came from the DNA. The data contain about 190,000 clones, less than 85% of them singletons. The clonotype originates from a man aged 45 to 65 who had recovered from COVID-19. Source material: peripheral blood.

CDR3 nucleotide sequence: TGTGCCAGTAGTATTCGGCGGCGGTCCAATCAGCCCCAGCATTTT. Its protein product is CASSIRRRSNQPQHF. This chain connects TRBV19 to TRBJ1-5, with D hard to call. The V end lost 3 bases, the J end lost 3 bases, and 12 bases lay between the germline ends. The CDR3 loop spans 15 amino acids. Per germline, CDR1 LNHDA and CDR2 SQIVND (reference sequence).